This T cell receptor (beta chain) was identified during a study of T cell changes during pregnancy in multiple sclerosis. V lost 3 bases and J lost 7, with 18 bases in between. Germline CDR1 and CDR2: SGHRS and YFSETQ. The CDR3 runs to 15 residues. Here immunoSEQ multiplex PCR was the method, and the copy in TCRdb shows in-frame clones only, minus some. Found here are more than 80,000 clones, more than 90% of them singletons; the top ten hold roughly 1.4%. This chain connects TRBV5-1 to TRBJ2-3, with D possibly TRBD2 on 5 matching bases. The sequenced sample was peripheral blood, obtained in the first trimester of pregnancy. The source of this sequence is a female donor with multiple sclerosis, enrolled in a pregnancy study. In nucleotides, the CDR3 is TGCGCCAGCAGCTACAGCGGCCCTCGGGAAAATACGCAGTATTTT. Protein sequence: CASSYSGPRENTQYF.